This TCR beta chain was documented in a study of T cell responses to AZD1222 COVID-19 vaccine. Only in-frame clones appear in the TCRdb table, and some are missing; sequencing was by immunoSEQ multiplex PCR. The table has 90,000 to 150,000 clones, approximately 85% seen once; the top ten hold just under 9.5%. CDR1 MNHEY and CDR2 SMNVEV come from the germline V gene (reference sequence). This CDR3 spans 14 amino acids. Trimming shortened V by 6 bases and J by 2 bases, and 11 bases separated the two germline ends. The rearrangement joins TRBV27 to TRBJ1-5; a weak D match, TRBD1 (5 bases). The clonotype comes from an adult in good health. The sample consisted of peripheral blood, taken on day 0 of AZD1222 vaccination. Here the CDR3 reads CASRLQGGNQPQHF. Written as DNA, the CDR3 is TGTGCCAGCAGACTCCAGGGCGGCAATCAGCCCCAGCATTTT.